This record covers a single T cell receptor (beta chain). As yet, its antigen is unknown. V lost 3 bases and J lost 6, with 11 bases in between. In germline, CDR1 is MNHEY, CDR2 SVGAGI. This CDR3 comprises 13 residues. Generated by immunoSEQ multiplex PCR, the TCRdb table keeps only in-frame clones and is missing some. The sample consists of 77,000 or so clones, around four fifths of them appearing once. These data come from a study of lymphopenia after photon versus proton radiotherapy. Overall study findings and caveats: After lymphocyte nadir, photon-treated repertoires showed oligoclonal expansion, especially CD8+ Temra. Survival link was tested only in deceased patients; proton benefit remains a possibility. Relative stability marked proton patients; photon patients lost diversity and naive cells.

V usage is TRBV6-5 and J usage is TRBJ1-2; D may be TRBD1 (6 bases). The sequenced sample was peripheral blood, obtained from a patient treated with proton-based radiotherapy. The sequence was obtained from a man aged 55 to 69 with pancreatic cancer. The CDR3 nucleotides are TGTGCCAGCAGTTATTTGGCAGGGGATGGCTACACCTTC. Protein sequence: CASSYLAGDGYTF.